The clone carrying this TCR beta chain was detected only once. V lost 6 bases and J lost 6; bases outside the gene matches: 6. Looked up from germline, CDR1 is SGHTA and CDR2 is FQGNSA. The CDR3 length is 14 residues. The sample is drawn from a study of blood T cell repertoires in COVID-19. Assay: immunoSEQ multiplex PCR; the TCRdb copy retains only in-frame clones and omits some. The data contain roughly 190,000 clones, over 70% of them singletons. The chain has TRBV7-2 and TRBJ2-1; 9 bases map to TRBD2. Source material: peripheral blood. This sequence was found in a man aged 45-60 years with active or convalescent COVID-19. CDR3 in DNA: TGTGCCAGCAGTACGGGACTAGCACTCAATGAGCAGTTCTTC. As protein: CASSTGLALNEQFF.